This T cell receptor (beta chain) was documented in a study of blood T cell repertoires in COVID-19. Study context: Acute and convalescent COVID-19 samples came from the United States, Italy and Spain. The analysed material was cDNA or gDNA that came from T cells, B-cell-depleted T cells, or PBMCs.

V was cut by 5 bases and J by 4 bases, with 16 bases left in between. The CDR3 consists of 15 residues. The germline V gene encodes CDR1 SGHRS and CDR2 YFSETQ. In the original workflow: By means of reference gene primer amplification, nucleated cell counts were estimated. Generated by immunoSEQ multiplex PCR, the TCRdb table keeps only in-frame clones and is missing some. V, J and clone size are those of that table, while D and trimming were read from the DNA. The repertoire consists of tens of thousands of clones, with roughly 90% occurring once and the leading ten covering approximately 3%. Sequencing was performed on peripheral blood. The sequence was collected from a man in his fifties or sixties with active COVID-19. This sequence joins TRBV5-1 and TRBJ1-3, with D unresolved. The CDR3 reads CASSTGNGVGNTIYF. Here the CDR3 DNA reads TGCGCCAGCAGTACCGGGAATGGAGTGGGAAACACCATATATTTT. The entire variable domain, with the rest obtained from reference TRBV5-1 and TRBJ1-3, is as follows: KAGVTQTPRYLIKTRGQQVTLSCSPISGHRSVSWYQQTPGQGLQFLFEYFSETQRNKGNFPGRFSGRQFSNSRSEMNVSTLELGDSALYLCASSTGNGVGNTIYFGEGSWLTVV.